A single sample is the source of the 20 T cell receptor beta chains below, sequenced in a study of breast tumors, draining lymph nodes, adjacent tissues (dated by TCRdb to 2016 to 2017). The lymph node samples were taken from the axillary draining lymph nodes of breast cancer patients. Receptors were amplified or captured by multiplex PCR. The sample was run on an Illumina HiSeq 2000. TCRdb reran the public reads through fastp at Q25 and MiXCR, keeping productive beta chains. Rows matching on CDR3 protein sequence are summarized as one entry with the most common DNA and genes. The sample profile shows about 230,000 distinct CDR3 sequences; roughly 32% of them were found once. About 1.4% of the sample comes from the top ten. The sample consisted of axillary lymph node tissue. These receptors all stem from a female donor with breast cancer. Some clones in this sample may be carry-over from other donors' samples.

Comments on this clonotype: A single base separates this from a much larger clone, so it may be a read error. The V gene is TRBV6-1, the J gene TRBJ2-3, with D unclear. This CDR3 spans 14 amino acids. The germline V gene encodes CDR1 MNHNS and CDR2 SASEGT. CDR3 protein: CPSSYKESTDTQYF. CDR3 sequence (DNA): TGTCCCAGCAGTTACAAGGAAAGTACAGATACGCAGTATTTT.

Ten or more counts support this clonotype. V usage is TRBV29-1 and J usage is TRBJ1-6, with 9 bases matching TRBD1. The germline V gene encodes CDR1 SQVTM and CDR2 ANQGSEA. The CDR3 totals 14 residues. Trimming removed 3 bases from V and 9 bases from J; junction bases left unmatched: 6. As DNA, the CDR3 is TGCAGCGTTGAGGGGACAGGGAGAGGTTCACCCCTCCACTTT. Its protein is CSVEGTGRGSPLHF.

This rearrangement joins TRBV5-6 to TRBJ2-3, with 10 nucleotides matching TRBD2. Unmatched junction bases numbered 9, after V lost 4 bases and J lost 4 bases. CDR3 length equals 16 residues. The V gene's germline CDR1 is SGHDT and CDR2 YYEEEE. CDR3 amino acids: CASSKKTSGTSDTQYF. The CDR3, as DNA: TGTGCCAGCAGCAAGAAAACTAGCGGGACTTCAGATACGCAGTATTTT.

This clonotype came up a few times. The chain uses TRBV28 and TRBJ2-7, with D perhaps matching TRBD2 (5 bases). The CDR3 covers 14 residues. Trimming took off 2 bases at V and 5 bases at J, with 13 bases between the two ends. Germline V CDR1 and CDR2: MDHEN, SYDVKM. For the CDR3, the DNA is TGTGCCAGCAGTTTAATCGGACGGGAAGACGAGCAGTACTTC. Its protein is CASSLIGREDEQYF.

This clonotype showed up many times. The gene calls are TRBV15 and TRBJ2-3; a weak D match, TRBD2 (5 bases). Germline CDR1 LNHNV, CDR2 YYDKDF (reference sequence). V was cut by 3 bases and J by 4 bases, with 8 bases left in between. The CDR3 loop spans 13 amino acids. CDR3 protein: CATSSRRADTQYF. CDR3 in DNA: TGTGCCACCAGCAGTAGGCGGGCAGATACGCAGTATTTT.

For this clonotype: At one end, the junction sequence differs from germline, possibly due to a read error. The rearrangement links TRBV25-1 to TRBJ2-5; TRBD1 or TRBD2 may be the D gene (5 bases each). The CDR3 sequence is 13 residues long. Germline-derived CDR1 and CDR2 are MGHDK and SYGVNS. For the CDR3, the DNA is TGTGCCAGCAGGGACTTTTACTCTGGGACCCCCGTCTTC. Translation gives CASRDFYSGTPVF.

This clonotype was found many times. This chain connects TRBV27 to TRBJ1-3; the D gene is possibly TRBD1 (6 bases). The CDR3 length is 14 residues. The germline CDR1 and CDR2 sequences are MNHEY and SMNVEV (reference sequence). V shed 3 bases and J shed 3 bases, with 9 bases lying between them. CDR3 sequence: CASSLKQGGNTIYF. The DNA for the CDR3 is TGTGCCAGCAGTTTGAAACAGGGTGGAAACACCATATATTTT.

In its sample, this clonotype was seen many times. V gene TRBV20-1 combines with J gene TRBJ2-3; TRBD2 matches 10 bases. The CDR3 contains 15 residues. Losses at the gene ends were 6 bases for V and 5 bases for J; bases not matched to a gene: 11. The V gene's germline CDR1 is DFQATT and CDR2 SNEGSKA (reference sequence). The CDR3, as DNA: TGCAGTGCGTTCTCAAGCGGGAGGGCCGTAGATACGCAGTATTTT. Its translation is CSAFSSGRAVDTQYF.

This clonotype came up many times. The chain employs TRBV7-9 and TRBJ2-5, with 7 bases matching TRBD1. V trimming: 3 bases; J trimming: 5 bases; junction bases outside the gene matches: 9. Germline assignment: CDR1 SEHNR and CDR2 FQNEAQ (reference sequence). The CDR3 is 15 amino acids. CDR3 DNA sequence: TGTGCCAGCAGCTTTTCCCACAGGGGATGGGAGACCCAGTACTTC. Translating it yields CASSFSHRGWETQYF.

Many counts were recorded for this clonotype. The gene calls are TRBV4-1 and TRBJ2-2; 7 nucleotides line up with TRBD2. V trimming: 0 bases; J trimming: 6 bases; junction bases outside the gene matches: 7. The CDR3 length is 16 residues. Germline CDR1 and CDR2: MGHRA and YSYEKL. CDR3 DNA: TGCGCCAGCAGCCAAGAGGGGACTATTCCTTCCGGGGAGCTGTTTTTT. Translated: CASSQEGTIPSGELFF.

This clonotype occurred a few times. The chain couples TRBV28 to TRBJ2-1; D call uncertain. CDR1 is MDHEN, CDR2 SYDVKM, per germline. V shed 7 bases and J shed 0 bases, with 7 bases lying between them. The length of the CDR3 is 13 residues. The CDR3 DNA follows: TGTGCCAGCACAAGCTTCTCCTACAATGAGCAGTTCTTC. It translates to CASTSFSYNEQFF.

This chain links TRBV18 with TRBJ1-1, with D maybe TRBD1 (6 bases). The CDR3 spans 16 residues. The V gene's germline CDR1 is KGHSH and CDR2 LQKENI. Between the trimmed V and J ends, which lost 2 bases and 1 base, there was a span of 14 bases. CDR3 residues: CASSPRGGTGNTEAFF. Written as DNA, the CDR3 is TGTGCCAGCTCACCAAGAGGGGGGACGGGGAACACTGAAGCTTTCTTT.

This clonotype has at least ten counts. Given a much more abundant clone one base away, this may be a read error. The CDR3 region is CSAGQTYEQSF. CDR3 coding DNA: TGCAGTGCGGGCCAAACCTACGAGCAGTCCTTC. V and J are TRBV20-1 and TRBJ2-7; D gene unclear. The length of the CDR3 is 11 residues. The germline V gene encodes CDR1 DFQATT and CDR2 SNEGSKA (reference sequence).

Comments on this clonotype: A single base separates this from a much larger clone, so it may be a read error. The chain joins TRBV13 to TRBJ2-5; TRBD1 or TRBD2 may be the D gene (5 bases each). The V and J ends lost 6 bases and 0 bases respectively, with 26 bases between them. Germline assignment: CDR1 PRHDT and CDR2 FYEKMQ (reference sequence). The CDR3 consists of 19 residues. The CDR3: CASSLRPPGLGEYQETQYF. The CDR3, as DNA: TGTGCCAGCAGTTTAAGACCCCCAGGGCTTGGGGAGTACCAAGAGACCCAGTACTTC.

This sequence joins TRBV28 and TRBJ2-7; D is unclear. Per germline, CDR1 MDHEN and CDR2 SYDVKM. Trimming stripped 3 bases from V and 6 bases from J, with 6 bases between. The CDR3 totals 11 residues. Here the CDR3 DNA reads TGTGCCAGCAGTTTTCGGTGCGAGCAGTACTTC. It is translated as CASSFRCEQYF.

This clonotype was observed at least ten times. The chain couples TRBV19 to TRBJ2-3; 8 bases are a match to TRBD2. V gave up 4 bases and J gave up 4 bases; unmatched junction bases: 4. The germline gives CDR1 LNHDA, CDR2 SQIVND (reference sequence). There are 14 residues in the CDR3. Here the CDR3 DNA reads TGTGCCAGTAGTACAAGCGGGAGCCCAGATACGCAGTATTTT. It yields the protein CASSTSGSPDTQYF.

This clonotype was recorded at least ten times. V is TRBV14 and J is TRBJ2-1; D unresolved. CDR3 length: 14 amino acids. V lost 0 bases to trimming and J lost 6 bases, with 9 bases between them. In germline, CDR1 is SGHDN, CDR2 FVKESK. As DNA, the CDR3 is TGTGCCAGCAGCCAAGAGTTAGTGTCCAATGAGCAGTTCTTC. It codes for CASSQELVSNEQFF.

Ten or more counts support this clonotype. The rearrangement links TRBV30 to TRBJ1-6; possibly TRBD1 for D (5 bases). The CDR3 consists of 12 residues. The V end lost 2 bases, the J end lost 8 bases, and 7 bases lay between the germline ends. Germline V CDR1 and CDR2: GTSNPN, SVGIG (reference sequence). CDR3 residues: CAWSRQHSPLHF. The CDR3 bases are TGTGCCTGGAGTCGACAGCATTCACCCCTCCACTTT.

The rearrangement joins TRBV20-1 to TRBJ2-3; D gene unclear. Trimming took 0 bases from V and 2 from J, leaving 9 bases between them. The CDR3 is 14 amino acids. The germline CDR1 and CDR2 sequences are DFQATT and SNEGSKA (reference sequence). The DNA for the CDR3 is TGCAGTGCTAGAGATGGCGCGGACACAGATACGCAGTATTTT. Protein: CSARDGADTDTQYF.

Only a few counts were recorded for this clonotype. A much larger clone sits a single nucleotide away, making a read error possible. CDR3 protein: CAGSYSGGSYEQYF. In DNA form, the CDR3 reads TGTGCCGGCAGTTACTCGGGGGGGTCCTACGAGCAGTACTTC. The chain carries TRBV6-6 and TRBJ2-7; 8 bases line up with TRBD2. The V gene's germline CDR1 is MNHNY and CDR2 SVGAGI (reference sequence). This CDR3 region has 14 residues.